This TCR beta chain was found in a study of blood T cell repertoires in COVID-19. The V gene's germline CDR1 is SGHRS and CDR2 YFSETQ. The CDR3 runs to 15 residues. The V and J ends lost 3 bases and 11 bases respectively, with 23 bases between them. Produced via immunoSEQ multiplex PCR; TCRdb's table is partial and in-frame only. The sample carries 300,000 to 400,000 clones, 90% to 95% recorded once. V gene TRBV5-1 combines with J gene TRBJ1-2, with D perhaps matching TRBD1 (6 bases). Sequenced: PBMCs or T cells enriched from blood (not recorded which). This TCR came from a woman aged 30 to 39 who had been exposed to COVID-19. The CDR3 DNA is TGCGCCAGCAGCTCCGCGAACCCCCTGACAGGAACATACACCTTC. Its protein product is CASSSANPLTGTYTF. The complete variable domain, with remaining parts taken from reference TRBV5-1 and TRBJ1-2, reads KAGVTQTPRYLIKTRGQQVTLSCSPISGHRSVSWYQQTPGQGLQFLFEYFSETQRNKGNFPGRFSGRQFSNSRSEMNVSTLELGDSALYLCASSSANPLTGTYTFGSGTRLTVV.